The table lists the clone carrying this T cell receptor (beta chain) with many counts. What it binds is unknown. The J segment lost 3 bases and the V segment lost 0 bases, leaving 3 bases of the junction unmatched. This CDR3 comprises 15 residues. From germline, CDR1 is DFQATT and CDR2 SNEGSKA (reference sequence). These data come from a study of identical twins. General study results and limits: Fewer insertions marked abundant cord blood beta clonotypes; young adult naive trended weakly, memory not at all. Among beta out-of-frame sequences, excess sharing between twins appeared weaker. The study found that models underestimated out-of-frame TCR alpha sharing in monozygotic twins.

TCRdb re-called the 5' RACE reads through MiXCR, storing one row per CDR3 protein. The sample has a few hundred thousand distinct CDR3 sequences, about 8% seen once. These data are also associated with another study on yellow fever vaccine responses in identical twins.

This receptor was taken from a woman in her late teens or twenties in good health. The rearrangement uses TRBV20-1 and TRBJ2-1; 9 nucleotides align to TRBD1. Material for sequencing was CD8+ T cells sorted from blood. CDR3 loop: CSARDRQGVYNEQFF. CDR3 DNA: TGCAGTGCTAGAGATCGACAGGGGGTCTACAATGAGCAGTTCTTC.